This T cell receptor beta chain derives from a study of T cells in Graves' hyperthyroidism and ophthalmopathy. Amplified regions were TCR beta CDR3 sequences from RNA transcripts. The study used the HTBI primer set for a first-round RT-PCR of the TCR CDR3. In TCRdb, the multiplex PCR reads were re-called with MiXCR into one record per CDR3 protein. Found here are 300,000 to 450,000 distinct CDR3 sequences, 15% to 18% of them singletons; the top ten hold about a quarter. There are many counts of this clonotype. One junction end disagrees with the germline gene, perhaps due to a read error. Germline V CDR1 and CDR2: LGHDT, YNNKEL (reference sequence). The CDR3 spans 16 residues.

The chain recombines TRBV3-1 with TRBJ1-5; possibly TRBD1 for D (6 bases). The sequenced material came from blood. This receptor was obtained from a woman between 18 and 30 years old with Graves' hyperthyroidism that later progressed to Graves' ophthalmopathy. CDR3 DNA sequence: TGTGCCAGCAGCCAAGATACAGGGAAGAGCAGTCAGCCCCAGCATTTT. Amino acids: CASSQDTGKSSQPQHF.